This TCR beta chain stems from a study of blood T cell repertoires in COVID-19. Study-wide background: Spain, Italy and the United States supplied samples that represented acute and convalescent COVID-19. PBMCs, B-cell-depleted T cells, or T cells were the source of the cDNA or gDNA that made up the material.

The CDR3 loop spans 14 amino acids. Trimming took off 0 bases at V and 5 bases at J, with 13 bases between the two ends. The germline CDR1 and CDR2 sequences are GTSNPN and SVGIG (reference sequence). Two consecutive negative NP/OP PCR tests, clearance, or resolved symptoms defined Cohort 3 recovery. Authors' analysis steps: Reference gene primer amplification gave nucleated cell count estimates. Data came from immunoSEQ multiplex PCR; TCRdb stores just in-frame clones and leaves some out. The DNA gave D and trimming, while V, J and clone size come from that table. Of about 180,000 clones in the sample, about 84% were seen once.

The rearrangement uses TRBV30 and TRBJ1-1; D possibly corresponds to TRBD1 (6 bases). The receptor was derived from a young woman who had recovered from COVID-19. Material: PBMCs or T cells enriched from blood (not recorded which). CDR3 region: CAWSVRDTETEAFF. CDR3 DNA sequence: TGTGCCTGGAGTGTAAGGGACACCGAAACTGAAGCTTTCTTT.